The 19 T cell receptor beta chains listed next were all sequenced from one sample in a study of beta chain features in type 1 diabetes. Expressed TCRB transcripts were sequenced because the isolated RNA had all been reverse transcribed beforehand. The assay was immunoSEQ multiplex PCR, and TCRdb's table has in-frame clones only and misses some. There are almost 350,000 clones in the sample; less than 10% occur only once, and around 0.45% lies in the top ten. Sequencing was carried out using central memory CD4+ T cells from blood. These receptor sequences come from a woman under 30 in good health.

This clone occurred a few times. The rearrangement uses TRBV15 and TRBJ1-2; D might be TRBD1 (6 bases). The germline CDR1 and CDR2 sequences are LNHNV and YYDKDF (reference sequence). Trimming shortened V by 1 base and J by 4 bases, and 10 bases separated the two germline ends. This CDR3 comprises 14 residues. CDR3 residues: CATSRATGPYGYTF. The CDR3, as DNA: TGTGCCACCAGCAGAGCTACAGGGCCCTATGGCTACACCTTC. Full variable domain (remainder filled in from reference TRBV15 and TRBJ1-2): DAMVIQNPRYQVTQFGKPVTLSCSQTLNHNVMYWYQQKSSQAPKLLFHYYDKDFNNEADTPDNFQSRRPNTSFCFLDIRSPGLGDTAMYLCATSRATGPYGYTFGSGTRLTVV.

This chain joins TRBV4-2 and TRBJ1-2; no clear D. There are 13 residues in the CDR3. CDR1 and CDR2 (germline): LGHNA, YNFKEQ. Between the trimmed V and J ends, which lost 0 bases and 6 bases, there was a span of 8 bases. The DNA of the CDR3 is TGTGCCAGCAGCCAAGATCTTCCGGATGGCTACACCTTC. This gives the protein CASSQDLPDGYTF.

The chain combines TRBV7-9 with TRBJ2-5; a possible D gene is TRBD2 (5 bases). The CDR3 consists of 14 residues. Germline CDR1 is SEHNR and CDR2 is FQNEAQ (reference sequence). Trimming removed 4 bases at V and 7 bases at J, with 16 bases between. The CDR3 region is CASSSGRIRGTQYF. CDR3 in DNA: TGTGCCAGCAGCTCTGGACGTATTCGGGGGACCCAGTACTTC. The full variable domain, its missing parts supplied by reference TRBV7-9 and TRBJ2-5, is DTGVSQNPRHKITKRGQNVTFRCDPISEHNRLYWYRQTLGQGPEFLTYFQNEAQLEKSRLLSDRFSAERPKGSFSTLEIQRTEQGDSAMYLCASSSGRIRGTQYFGPGTRLLVL.

This clone was observed a few times. The J gene is TRBJ2-3, the V gene TRBV28, with TRBD2 as a possible D gene (5 bases). The CDR3 loop spans 14 amino acids. Germline CDR1 reads MDHEN; CDR2 reads SYDVKM. V dropped 4 bases and J dropped 8 bases, with 16 bases sitting between them. CDR3 nucleotide sequence: TGTGCCAGCAGTTACGGTGGAGGTTCAGTTACGCAGTATTTT. Translation gives CASSYGGGSVTQYF.

Only a few counts were recorded for this clone. Germline is not matched at one junction end, which may reflect a read error. The rearrangement links TRBV6-5 to TRBJ1-5; D gene ambiguous. The germline V gene has CDR1 MNHEY and CDR2 SVGAGI. The length of the CDR3 is 10 residues. CDR3 sequence: CATSRQPQHF. The CDR3 coding sequence is TGTGCCACCAGTCGGCAGCCCCAGCATTTT.

The genes are TRBV28 and TRBJ2-7; 8 bases map to TRBD1. There are 14 residues in the CDR3. V dropped 2 bases and J dropped 5; count of bases not matched to a gene: 5. From germline, CDR1 is MDHEN and CDR2 SYDVKM. The CDR3 loop reads CASSLTGGYDEQYF. The CDR3 DNA is TGTGCCAGCAGTTTAACAGGGGGTTACGACGAGCAGTACTTC. The entire variable domain, with the rest obtained from reference TRBV28 and TRBJ2-7, is as follows: DVKVTQSSRYLVKRTGEKVFLECVQDMDHENMFWYRQDPGLGLRLIYFSYDVKMKEKGDIPEGYSVSREKKERFSLILESASTNQTSMYLCASSLTGGYDEQYFGPGTRLTVT.

This clone was detected a few times. The gene calls are TRBV7-2 and TRBJ2-7; tentative D call: TRBD2 (6 bases). The germline gives CDR1 SGHTA, CDR2 FQGNSA. Trimming stripped 4 bases from V and 4 bases from J, with 11 bases between. The CDR3 extends over 13 amino acids. The CDR3 region has the DNA TGTGCCAGCAGCTCCTTCGGGGGTTACGAGCAGTACTTC. This encodes CASSSFGGYEQYF.

This clone was seen a few times. The rearrangement uses TRBV28 and TRBJ1-2; D is perhaps TRBD1 (6 bases). From germline, CDR1 is MDHEN and CDR2 SYDVKM. CDR3 length equals 14 residues. V lost 7 bases and J lost 3, with 15 bases in between. This chain's CDR3 is CASTQPQGYYGYTF. DNA of the CDR3: TGTGCCAGCACCCAACCACAGGGCTACTATGGCTACACCTTC.

The chain carries TRBV4-3 and TRBJ2-3; TRBD1 might be the D (6 bases). There are 14 residues in the CDR3. The germline gives CDR1 LGHNA, CDR2 YSLEER. V lost 3 bases, J lost 6 bases, and 13 bases lay in between. CDR3 in amino acids: CASSQQIQGDTQYF. The CDR3 bases are TGCGCCAGCAGCCAGCAAATACAGGGCGATACGCAGTATTTT.

This clone appeared a few times. Other DNA sequences within the sample encode an identical CDR3. This chain uses TRBV7-2 with TRBJ1-3, with unresolved D. Germline V lookup: CDR1 SGHTA, CDR2 FQGNSA. V lost 3 bases to trimming and J lost 1 base, with 1 base between them. CDR3 size: 12 residues. CDR3 sequence: CASSLSGNTIYF. CDR3 DNA sequence: TGTGCCAGCAGCTTGTCTGGAAACACCATATATTTT.

The sample holds many counts of this clone. The chain carries TRBV28 and TRBJ2-7; D tentatively reads TRBD1 or TRBD2 (5 bases each). The CDR3 consists of 15 residues. V was cut by 7 bases and J by 1 base, with 17 bases left in between. Per germline, CDR1 MDHEN and CDR2 SYDVKM. The CDR3 DNA is TGTGCCAGCATCCCCGGGGCCGACTTTTCCTACGAGCAGTACTTC. This gives the protein CASIPGADFSYEQYF.

Remarks on this clone: Within the sample, other DNA sequences also encode this same CDR3. The CDR3 DNA sequence: TGTGCCAGCAGTTGGACTAGCGGGAGCACAGATACGCAGTATTTT. Translated: CASSWTSGSTDTQYF. The gene calls are TRBV7-9 and TRBJ2-3; TRBD2 agrees at 11 bases. The CDR3 covers 15 residues. Germline trimming cut 6 bases from V and 0 bases from J; bases unmatched to any gene: 2. Germline V lookup: CDR1 SEHNR, CDR2 FQNEAQ (reference sequence).

This clone has only a few counts. This chain joins TRBV4-1 and TRBJ1-1, with no clear D. CDR1 MGHRA and CDR2 YSYEKL come from the germline V gene. V lost 0 bases to trimming and J lost 8 bases, with 19 bases between them. The CDR3 is made up of 16 amino acids. CDR3 amino acids: CASSQDGVGIEGEAFF. In nucleotides, the CDR3 is TGCGCCAGCAGCCAAGATGGCGTCGGGATCGAAGGGGAAGCTTTCTTT.

This clone was seen more than once but under ten times. Different DNA sequences within this sample yield the same CDR3. The rearrangement links TRBV7-3 to TRBJ2-3, with D maybe TRBD1 (6 bases). V gave up 3 bases and J gave up 5 bases, with 12 bases separating them. The CDR3 spans 14 residues. Germline CDR1 SGHTA, CDR2 FQGTGA. CDR3: CASSLTGPGDTQYF. In DNA form, the CDR3 reads TGTGCCAGCAGCTTGACAGGCCCCGGAGATACGCAGTATTTT.

This clone turned up a few times. CDR3 sequence: CASSSPGGAGTQYF. The CDR3 nucleotides are TGTGCCAGCAGCTCACCAGGGGGCGCGGGGACCCAGTACTTC. The chain recombines TRBV7-2 with TRBJ2-5; 8 nucleotides align to TRBD1. The CDR3 covers 14 residues. Germline V lookup: CDR1 SGHTA, CDR2 FQGNSA. With V trimmed by 4 bases and J by 7 bases, 8 bases remained unmatched.

Only a few counts were recorded for this clone. The chain joins TRBV7-2 to TRBJ2-3; 13 bases align to TRBD2. From germline, CDR1 is SGHTA and CDR2 FQGNSA. With 7 bases clipped from V and 7 bases from J, the junction kept 2 bases outside the gene matches. The CDR3 is 13 amino acids. The DNA of the CDR3 is TGTGCCAGCACGGGACTAGCGGGGTATACGCAGTATTTT. It encodes CASTGLAGYTQYF.

This clone appeared a few times. The chain couples TRBV15 to TRBJ2-7; the match to TRBD1 covers 8 bases. The germline gives CDR1 LNHNV, CDR2 YYDKDF (reference sequence). The CDR3 contains 15 residues. Trimming at V came to 0 bases and at J to 6 bases, leaving 7 bases not matched to a gene. CDR3 coding DNA: TGTGCCACCAGCAGAGATCAGGACAGGGTGGGCGAGCAGTACTTC. Translation: CATSRDQDRVGEQYF.

This chain joins TRBV9 and TRBJ2-1; D unresolved. Germline lookup yields CDR1 SGDLS and CDR2 YYNGEE. The CDR3 runs to 14 residues. V dropped 0 bases and J dropped 4 bases, with 8 bases sitting between them. CDR3 loop: CASSVEARYNEQFF. DNA of the CDR3: TGTGCCAGCAGCGTAGAGGCGAGGTACAATGAGCAGTTCTTC.

This clone was found a few times. V and J are TRBV2 and TRBJ1-1, with D possibly matching TRBD1 (5 bases). The V end lost 7 bases, the J end lost 4 bases, and 19 bases lay between the germline ends. Germline CDR1 SNHLY, CDR2 FYNNEI. The CDR3 sequence is 15 residues long. In DNA form, the CDR3 reads TGTGCCAGCAAAGGTACGAGGGGAAGGGTCACTGAAGCTTTCTTT. Protein: CASKGTRGRVTEAFF.